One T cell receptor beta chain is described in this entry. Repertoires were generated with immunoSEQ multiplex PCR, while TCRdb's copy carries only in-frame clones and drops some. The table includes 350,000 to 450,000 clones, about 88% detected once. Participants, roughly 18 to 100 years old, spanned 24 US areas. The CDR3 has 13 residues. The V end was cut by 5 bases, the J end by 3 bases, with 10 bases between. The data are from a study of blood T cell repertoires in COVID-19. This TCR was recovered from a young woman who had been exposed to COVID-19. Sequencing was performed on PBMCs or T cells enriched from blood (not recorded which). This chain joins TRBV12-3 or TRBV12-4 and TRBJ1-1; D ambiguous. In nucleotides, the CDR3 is TGTGCCAGCAGTGCCTACAGAGACACTGAAGCTTTCTTT. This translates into CASSAYRDTEAFF.